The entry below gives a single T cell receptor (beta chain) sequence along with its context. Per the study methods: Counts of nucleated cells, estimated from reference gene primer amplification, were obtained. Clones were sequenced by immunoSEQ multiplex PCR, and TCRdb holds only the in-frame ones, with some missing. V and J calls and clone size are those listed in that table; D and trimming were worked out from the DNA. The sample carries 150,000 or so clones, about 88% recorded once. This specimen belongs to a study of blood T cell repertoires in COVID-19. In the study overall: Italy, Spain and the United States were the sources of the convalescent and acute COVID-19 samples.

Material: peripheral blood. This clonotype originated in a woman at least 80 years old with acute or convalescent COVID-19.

The CDR3 bases are TGTGCCAGCAGCCCCGGGTCGGGGGGGCGTTGGGATGGCTACACCTTC. Translation gives CASSPGSGGRWDGYTF. The gene calls are TRBV3-1 (or the pseudogene TRBV3-2) and TRBJ1-2, with a possible D match to TRBD1 (6 bases). The CDR3 consists of 16 residues. The germline V gene has CDR1 LGHDT and CDR2 YNNKEL (reference sequence). Trimming pared 4 bases from V and 6 bases from J, leaving 21 bases between.